This T cell receptor (beta chain) was sequenced during a study of chemoradiotherapy in HPV16-positive cancers (dated by TCRdb to between 2021 and 2024). Regarding the complete study: Using functional T-cell assays on cells from a couple of HPV16-positive patients, the researchers defined candidate HPV-specific T-cell clones and common TCR motifs. The study asked whether T-cell immunity to the HPV oncoproteins E6 and E7 changes during chemoradiotherapy and whether this immunity affects survival. Next, the candidate HPV-specific TCRs and motifs were followed in TCR repertoires from around 91 patients with HPV-related cancers.

The library came from the immunoSEQ multiplex PCR assay. The table was pulled from immuneACCESS by TCRdb, which kept in-frame rearrangements only. Such tables lose some clones; where checked, under half of the loss comes from unresolved V genes, and the rest has no known cause. The sample table holds about 11,000 clones, of which more than 75% were seen once. Under 2.5% of the sample comes from the top ten. Worth noting for this clone: There is no known antigen for this receptor. No much larger clonotype is one base removed from it; base qualities were not supplied.

The investigation overall reported the following: Expansion of candidate HPV-specific clones and E7-related TCR motifs was observed in the tumor microenvironment during treatment, whereas no such expansion was observed for non-HPV-specific T cells. In HPV16-positive patients, expansion of HPV-responsive T cells during chemoradiotherapy was associated with improved recurrence-free survival. The survival association was reported for HPV16-positive patients, and the functional definition of HPV-specific T cells was derived from only a couple of HPV16-positive patients.

Because repertoires were sampled repeatedly during chemoradiotherapy, clonal expansion in the tumor microenvironment could be followed. The receptor was isolated from a human donor with HPV-associated anogenital cancer. The sample was gathered from a patient who underwent chemoradiotherapy.

This receptor has the CDR3 CASSFLRDTQYF. The sequence in DNA is TGTGCCAGCAGCTTCTTGCGAGATACGCAGTATTTT. The rearrangement joined TRBV7-2 to TRBJ2-3, with the D segment identity uncertain. According to the germline V gene, CDR1 reads SGHTA and CDR2 reads FQGNSA. From its cysteine to its phenylalanine, the CDR3 spans 12 amino acids. Kept here is only the CDR3 DNA, which spans 36 bases and is read in frame from base 1. The V end loses 3 bases and the J end loses 5 bases, and a stretch of 6 bases separates them.